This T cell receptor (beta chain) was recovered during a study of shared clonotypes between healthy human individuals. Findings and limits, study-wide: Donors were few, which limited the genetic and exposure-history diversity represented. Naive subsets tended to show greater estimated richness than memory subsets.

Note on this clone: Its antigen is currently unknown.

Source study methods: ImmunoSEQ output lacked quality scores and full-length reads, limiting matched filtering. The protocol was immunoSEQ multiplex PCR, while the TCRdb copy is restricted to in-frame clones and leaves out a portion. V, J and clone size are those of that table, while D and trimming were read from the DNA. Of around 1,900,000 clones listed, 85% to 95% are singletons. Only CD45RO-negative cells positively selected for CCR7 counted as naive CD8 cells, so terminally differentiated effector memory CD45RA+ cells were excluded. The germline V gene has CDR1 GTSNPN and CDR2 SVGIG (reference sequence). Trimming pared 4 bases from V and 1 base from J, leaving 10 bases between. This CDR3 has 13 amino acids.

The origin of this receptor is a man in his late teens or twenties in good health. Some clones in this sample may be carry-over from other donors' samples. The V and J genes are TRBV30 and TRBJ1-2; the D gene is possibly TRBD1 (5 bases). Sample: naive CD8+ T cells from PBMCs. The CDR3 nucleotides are TGTGCCTGGAAAGAGGGACTTAACTATGGCTACACCTTC. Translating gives CAWKEGLNYGYTF.